The 10 T cell receptor beta chains given below trace back to one sample, sequenced in a study of identifying expanded T cells in peripheral blood. Clones were read by immunoSEQ multiplex PCR, and TCRdb kept only the in-frame ones, dropping some. This sample has tens of thousands of clones, with around 83% found just once. The sample taken for sequencing was blood. These receptors came from a person between 18 and 69 years old in good health.

The V and J genes are TRBV10-3 and TRBJ1-2; unclear D gene. V lost 3 bases and J lost 4, with 6 bases in between. The length of the CDR3 is 12 residues. Germline assignment: CDR1 ENHRY and CDR2 SYGVKD. CDR3 coding DNA: TGTGCCATCAGTGAAGCCCCCTATGGCTACACCTTC. Encoded protein: CAISEAPYGYTF.

The chain links TRBV5-1 to TRBJ2-1; TRBD2 agrees at 8 bases. The trim removed 1 base at V and 5 bases at J, leaving 2 bases unmatched. This CDR3 has 14 residues. CDR1 is SGHRS, CDR2 YFSETQ, per germline. The CDR3 loop reads CASSLRGGNNEQFF. The DNA of the CDR3 is TGCGCCAGCAGCTTGCGGGGGGGTAACAATGAGCAGTTCTTC.

The rearrangement joins TRBV2 to TRBJ1-2, with D possibly TRBD1 on 5 matching bases. The CDR3 extends over 13 amino acids. The V gene's germline CDR1 is SNHLY and CDR2 FYNNEI. V gave up 3 bases and J gave up 9 bases, with 14 bases separating them. CDR3 sequence reads: CASSDTQGWSYTF. In nucleotides, the CDR3 is TGTGCCAGCAGTGATACGCAGGGATGGAGCTACACCTTC.

This clone was seen a single time. CDR3 in amino acids: CASRPRDGPYGYTF. CDR3 nucleotides: TGTGCCAGCAGGCCCCGAGATGGGCCCTATGGCTACACCTTC. The chain links TRBV6-4 to TRBJ1-2; D not certain. V was cut by 6 bases and J by 4 bases, with 15 bases left in between. The CDR3 totals 14 residues. Germline-derived CDR1 and CDR2 are MRHNA and SNTAGT.

The chain couples TRBV19 to TRBJ2-2, with D unclear. The CDR3 runs 15 residues. CDR1 is LNHDA and CDR2 is SQIVND in the germline V gene (reference sequence). V was shortened by 9 bases and J by 4 bases, with 18 bases between the two germline ends. CDR3 bases: TGTGCCAGCTACCGGGCTGACGGCCCCACCGGGGAGCTGTTTTTT. Translating it yields CASYRADGPTGELFF.

This clone occurred a few times. The genes are TRBV4-1 and TRBJ1-3, with D maybe TRBD1 (5 bases). The CDR3 is 16 residues long. Trimming removed 4 bases from V and 0 bases from J, with 13 bases in between. CDR1 and CDR2 (germline): MGHRA, YSYEKL. The CDR3 nucleotides read TGCGCCAGCAGCCTCCAGGGACTCAGCTCTGGAAACACCATATATTTT. It encodes CASSLQGLSSGNTIYF.

The J gene is TRBJ2-4, the V gene TRBV18; maybe TRBD1 (6 bases). V lost 6 bases, J lost 3 bases, and 21 bases lay in between. The CDR3 contains 17 residues. Germline loops: CDR1 KGHSH, CDR2 LQKENI. The CDR3 reads CASSRMGQPKGKNIQYF. The DNA for the CDR3 is TGTGCCAGCTCGCGGATGGGACAACCAAAGGGCAAAAACATTCAGTACTTC.

This chain connects TRBV29-1 to TRBJ1-2, with 8 bases lining up with TRBD1. The CDR3 extends over 13 amino acids. Germline-derived CDR1 and CDR2 are SQVTM and ANQGSEA. The V and J ends lost 4 bases and 2 bases, in that order; junction bases with no gene match: 3. The DNA for the CDR3 is TGCAGCGTTGTGTACAGGGGGAACTATGGCTACACCTTC. Its protein product is CSVVYRGNYGYTF.

This chain's CDR3 is CASSSRDRNNEQFF. The DNA for the CDR3 is TGTGCCAGCAGCTCCCGGGACAGAAACAATGAGCAGTTCTTC. This chain joins TRBV7-2 and TRBJ2-1; 7 bases map to TRBD1. Germline CDR1 reads SGHTA; CDR2 reads FQGNSA. The length of the CDR3 is 14 residues. Trimming removed 4 bases from V and 5 bases from J; junction bases left unmatched: 5.

The chain recombines TRBV5-8 with TRBJ2-3; D might be TRBD2 (5 bases). CDR3 size: 16 residues. Trimming pared 4 bases from V and 0 bases from J, leaving 15 bases between. CDR1 and CDR2 from the germline V gene are SGHTS and YDEGEE. The CDR3 DNA reads as TGTGCCAGCAGCCCAGGAGGACTCTCTAGCACAGATACGCAGTATTTT. It is translated as CASSPGGLSSTDTQYF.